A selection of T cell receptor beta chains follows, all from one sample in a study of T cell responses to AZD1222 COVID-19 vaccine. Some clones are missing from TCRdb's copy, which holds only in-frame ones; the method was immunoSEQ multiplex PCR. The sample yields some 200,000 clones, 80% to 95% seen once. The sequencing used peripheral blood, collected 28 days after the second AZD1222 dose. These receptors came from an adult who received the AZD1222 COVID-19 vaccine. Each CDR3 is given with its conserved first and last residue. The D gene is left open where the match is weak. Clone size is shown for a subset of rows, as once, few, many or a class of expanded clone.

>TRBV9|TRBJ1-1|.|TRBD1
TGTGCCAGCAGACCAGGACAGGGTAAGGAAGCTTTCTTT
CASRPGQGKEAFF
>TRBV6-1|TRBJ2-7|.|TRBD2
TGTGCCAGCAGTGGGACCGGGACTAGCGGATCCCGCTCCTACGAGCAGTACTTC
CASSGTGTSGSRSYEQYF
>TRBV2|TRBJ1-4|.|.
TGTGCCAGCACCCTACAGGGCCCCAGGGAAAAACTGTTTTTT
CASTLQGPREKLFF
>TRBV7-9|TRBJ2-5|.|.
TGTGCCAGCAGCTCAATGGGTGGGCCCCAAGAGACCCAGTACTTC
CASSSMGGPQETQYF
>TRBV10-2|TRBJ1-2|.|.
TGCGCCAGCAGTGAGTCAGCGGGGGGACGGGGCTACACCTTC
CASSESAGGRGYTF
>TRBV27|TRBJ2-7|once|.
TGTGCCAGCAGTTTATCAGGCCTCTACGAGCAGTACTTC
CASSLSGLYEQYF
>TRBV11-2|TRBJ2-7|.|.
TGTGCCAGCAGCTTAGGGTCCGCAGTTAGCTCCTACGAGCAGTACTTC
CASSLGSAVSSYEQYF
>TRBV9|TRBJ1-4|.|.
TGTGCCAGCAGCTCTAGGGGGTGGGATGAAAAACTGTTTTTT
CASSSRGWDEKLFF
>TRBV11-2|TRBJ1-2|.|TRBD1
TGTGCCAGCAGCTCGGGACAGGGATATGGCTACACCTTC
CASSSGQGYGYTF
>TRBV11-2|TRBJ1-1|.|.
TGTGCCAGCAGCCCGAGGGGATACACTGAAGCTTTCTTT
CASSPRGYTEAFF
>TRBV7-9|TRBJ1-1|.|.
TGTGCCAGCAGCGACGCAAGCAGCCCGAACACTGAAGCTTTCTTT
CASSDASSPNTEAFF
>TRBV7-2|TRBJ1-1|.|.
TGTGCCAGCAGCCTCGCGGGGGGGCAGAACACTGAAGCTTTCTTT
CASSLAGGQNTEAFF
>TRBV28|TRBJ2-3|.|TRBD2
TGTGCCAGCAACCCGGGACTAGCAACAGATACGCAGTATTTT
CASNPGLATDTQYF
>TRBV12-5|TRBJ1-5|once|.
TGTGCTAGTGGTTTGAGGGAGTCCAGCAATCAGCCCCAGCATTTT
CASGLRESSNQPQHF
>TRBV7-9|TRBJ1-3|.|.
TGTGCCCCCGAGATGGGGATAACTGGAAACACCATATATTTT
CAPEMGITGNTIYF
>TRBV25-1|TRBJ2-2|few|.
TGTGCCAGCAGTTCAACCAGGGAGAACACCGGGGAGCTGTTTTTT
CASSSTRENTGELFF
>TRBV18|TRBJ1-6|.|.
TGTGCCAGCTCACCGCCTTCAGGGAGAGATTCACCCCTCCACTTT
CASSPPSGRDSPLHF
>TRBV4-1|TRBJ1-4|.|.
TGCGCCAGCAGATCCACAGGGCTAAGGGAAAAACTGTTTTTT
CASRSTGLREKLFF
>TRBV11-2|TRBJ1-1|few|.
TGTGCCAGCAGCTTGTCCGAGGGGACTGAAGCTTTCTTT
CASSLSEGTEAFF
>TRBV19|TRBJ2-5|.|TRBD2
TGTGCCAGTACAGAACTAGCGGGGTCTGAGACCCAGTACTTC
CASTELAGSETQYF
>TRBV3-1/TRBV3-2|TRBJ1-4|few|.
TGTGCCAGCAGCCTTAGCCCGGAGGAAAAACTGTTTTTT
CASSLSPEEKLFF
>TRBV7-3|TRBJ2-2|.|.
TGTGCCAGCAGCCGAAGGGGGGCCCCTAACACCGGGGAGCTGTTTTTT
CASSRRGAPNTGELFF
>TRBV9|TRBJ2-3|.|TRBD2
TGTGCCAGCAGCGTAGAGGTTAGCGGGGGGACAGATACGCAGTATTTT
CASSVEVSGGTDTQYF
>TRBV7-3|TRBJ1-1|.|.
TGTGCCAGCAGCCGAGAAAGGGAGGGGACGGCTTTCTTT
CASSREREGTAFF
>TRBV12-5|TRBJ2-7|.|TRBD2
TGTGCTAGTGGTTTGTCGACAGTCCCGGGGGGCGAGCAGTACTTC
CASGLSTVPGGEQYF
>TRBV19|TRBJ1-1|.|.
TGTGCCAGTAGTATGCGGGGGGCCTGGAACACTGAAGCTTTCTTT
CASSMRGAWNTEAFF
>TRBV5-1|TRBJ2-3|.|.
TGCGCCAGCAGCCTGGGGGCGAAGGGATCGGGCACAGATACGCAGTATTTT
CASSLGAKGSGTDTQYF
>TRBV15|TRBJ1-5|.|.
TGTGCCACCAGCGGCCCTAGAGGGTTGGGTCAGCCCCAGCATTTT
CATSGPRGLGQPQHF
>TRBV24-1|TRBJ1-2|.|.
TGTGCCACCAGTGATTCAGCAGGCCCCTATGGCTACACCTTC
CATSDSAGPYGYTF
>TRBV3-1/TRBV3-2|TRBJ1-1|.|.
TGTGCCAGCAGCCAAGTGTCGGCGACTGAAGCTTTCTTT
CASSQVSATEAFF
>TRBV3-1/TRBV3-2|TRBJ2-7|.|.
TGTGCCAGCAGCCCTCGTGGGGGCCTAGCGGAATCCTACGAGCAGTACTTC
CASSPRGGLAESYEQYF